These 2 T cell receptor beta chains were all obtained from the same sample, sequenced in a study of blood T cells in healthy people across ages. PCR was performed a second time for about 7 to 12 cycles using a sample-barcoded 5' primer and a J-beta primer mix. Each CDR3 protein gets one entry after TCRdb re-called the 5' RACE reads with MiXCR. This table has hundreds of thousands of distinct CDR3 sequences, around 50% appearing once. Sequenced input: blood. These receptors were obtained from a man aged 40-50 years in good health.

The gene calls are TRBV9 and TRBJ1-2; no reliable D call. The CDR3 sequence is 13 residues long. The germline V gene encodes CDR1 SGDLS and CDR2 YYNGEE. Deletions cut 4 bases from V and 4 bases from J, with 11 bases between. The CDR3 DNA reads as TGTGCCAGCAGCCCCCTTGGGCTCTATGGCTACACCTTC. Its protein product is CASSPLGLYGYTF.

CDR3 residues: CASSQVGASHEQYF. The CDR3 bases are TGCGCCAGCAGCCAAGTAGGGGCGTCCCACGAGCAGTACTTC. J is TRBJ2-7 and V is TRBV4-3; TRBD1 is a possible D gene (5 bases). In germline, CDR1 is LGHNA, CDR2 YSLEER. This CDR3 spans 14 amino acids. Trimming removed 1 base at V and 5 bases at J, with 12 bases between.